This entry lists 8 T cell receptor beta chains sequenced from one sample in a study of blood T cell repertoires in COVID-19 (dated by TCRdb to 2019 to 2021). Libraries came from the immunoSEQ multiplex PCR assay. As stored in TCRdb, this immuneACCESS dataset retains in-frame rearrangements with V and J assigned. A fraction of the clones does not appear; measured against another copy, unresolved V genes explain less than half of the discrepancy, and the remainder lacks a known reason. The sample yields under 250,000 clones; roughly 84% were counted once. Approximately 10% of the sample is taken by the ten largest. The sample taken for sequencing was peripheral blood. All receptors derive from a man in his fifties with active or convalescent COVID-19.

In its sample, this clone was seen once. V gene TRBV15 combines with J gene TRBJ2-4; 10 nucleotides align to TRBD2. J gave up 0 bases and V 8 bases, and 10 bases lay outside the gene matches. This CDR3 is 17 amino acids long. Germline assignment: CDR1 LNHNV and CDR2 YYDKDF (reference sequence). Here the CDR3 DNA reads TGTGCCACCCACGGACTAGCGGAAAAACTAGCCAAAAACATTCAGTACTTC. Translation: CATHGLAEKLAKNIQYF.

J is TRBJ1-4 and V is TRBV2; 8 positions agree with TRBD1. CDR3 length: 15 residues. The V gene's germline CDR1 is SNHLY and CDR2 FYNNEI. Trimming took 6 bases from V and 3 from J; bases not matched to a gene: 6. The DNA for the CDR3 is TGTGCCAGCAGCGAGAACAGGGGGGCTAATGAAAAACTGTTTTTT. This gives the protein CASSENRGANEKLFF. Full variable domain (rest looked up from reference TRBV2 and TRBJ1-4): EPEVTQTPSHQVTQMGQEVILRCVPISNHLYFYWYRQILGQKVEFLVSFYNNEISEKSEIFDDQFSVERPDGSNFTLKIRSTKLEDSAMYFCASSENRGANEKLFFGSGTQLSVL.

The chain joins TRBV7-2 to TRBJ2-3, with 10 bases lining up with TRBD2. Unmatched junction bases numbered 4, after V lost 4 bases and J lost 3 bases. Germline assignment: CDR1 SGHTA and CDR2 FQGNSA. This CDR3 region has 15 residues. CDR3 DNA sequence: TGTGCCAGCAGCTACTTAGCGGGAGGAACAGATACGCAGTATTTT. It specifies CASSYLAGGTDTQYF.

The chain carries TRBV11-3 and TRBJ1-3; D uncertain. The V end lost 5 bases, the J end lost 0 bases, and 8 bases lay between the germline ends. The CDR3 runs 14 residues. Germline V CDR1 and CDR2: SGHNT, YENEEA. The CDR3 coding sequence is TGTGCCAGCAGCCTCGGGTTCTCTGGAAACACCATATATTTT. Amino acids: CASSLGFSGNTIYF. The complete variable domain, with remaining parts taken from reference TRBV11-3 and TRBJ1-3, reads EAGVVQSPRYKIIEKKQPVAFWCNPISGHNTLYWYLQNLGQGPELLIRYENEEAVDDSQLPKDRFSAERLKGVDSTLKIQPAELGDSAVYLCASSLGFSGNTIYFGEGSWLTVV.

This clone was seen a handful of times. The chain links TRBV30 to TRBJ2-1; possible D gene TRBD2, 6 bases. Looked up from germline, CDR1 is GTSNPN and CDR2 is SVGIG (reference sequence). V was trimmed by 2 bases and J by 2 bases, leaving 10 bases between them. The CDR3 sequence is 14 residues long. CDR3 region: CAWSKRAAYNEQFF. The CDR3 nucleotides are TGTGCCTGGAGTAAGCGGGCGGCCTACAATGAGCAGTTCTTC.

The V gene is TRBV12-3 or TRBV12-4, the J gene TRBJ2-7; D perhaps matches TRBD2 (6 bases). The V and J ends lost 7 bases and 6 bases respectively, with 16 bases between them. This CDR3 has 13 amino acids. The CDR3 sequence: CASKPVGGSEQYF. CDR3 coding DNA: TGTGCCAGCAAACCGGTGGGGGGATCCGAGCAGTACTTC.

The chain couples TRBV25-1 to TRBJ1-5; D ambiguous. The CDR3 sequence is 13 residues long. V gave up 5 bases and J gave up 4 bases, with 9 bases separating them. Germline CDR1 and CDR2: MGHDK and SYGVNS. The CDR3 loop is CASSSPGNQPQHF. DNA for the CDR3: TGTGCCAGCAGTTCCCCCGGTAATCAGCCCCAGCATTTT.

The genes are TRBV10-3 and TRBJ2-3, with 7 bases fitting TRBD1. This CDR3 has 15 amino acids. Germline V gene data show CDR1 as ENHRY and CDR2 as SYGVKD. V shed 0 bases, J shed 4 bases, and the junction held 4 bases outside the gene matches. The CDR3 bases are TGTGCCATCAGTGAGTCGAAGGGGGCGGCAGATACGCAGTATTTT. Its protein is CAISESKGAADTQYF.